Listed below are T cell receptor beta chains from one sample, sequenced in a study of blood T cell repertoires in COVID-19. Data came from immunoSEQ multiplex PCR; TCRdb stores just in-frame clones and leaves some out. The table shows 90,000 to 130,000 clones, with about four fifths occurring only once. Material: peripheral blood. The receptors stem from a woman aged 55-70 years with acute or convalescent COVID-19. Both conserved end residues are part of each CDR3. Fields, in order: clone size, D gene, J gene, V gene, CDR3 protein, CDR3 DNA. D genes are given only for firm matches. Clone size is stated in some rows and not others, as once, few, many or a class when expanded.

>.|.|TRBJ1-1|TRBV30
CAWSQQGNTEAFF
TGTGCCTGGAGTCAACAGGGGAACACTGAAGCTTTCTTT
>.|TRBD1|TRBJ2-1|TRBV10-3
CAISDPGFTGVQFF
TGTGCCATCAGTGACCCCGGGTTTACAGGGGTGCAGTTCTTC
>.|.|TRBJ2-2|TRBV4-3
CASSQGARNTGELFF
TGCGCCAGCAGCCAAGGAGCGAGGAACACCGGGGAGCTGTTTTTT
>.|TRBD1|TRBJ1-4|TRBV10-1
CASGRTGRNEKLFF
TGCGCCAGCGGAAGGACAGGGAGAAATGAAAAACTGTTTTTT
>.|.|TRBJ1-1|TRBV20-1
CSASGQFNTEAFF
TGCAGTGCTAGTGGACAGTTTAACACTGAAGCTTTCTTT
>few|TRBD1|TRBJ2-7|TRBV5-1
CASSWGQGAYEQYF
TGCGCCAGCAGCTGGGGACAGGGAGCCTACGAGCAGTACTTC
>.|.|TRBJ1-3|TRBV11-2
CASSYLRGGTRNTIYF
TGTGCCAGCAGCTACCTCCGGGGGGGAACAAGAAACACCATATATTTT
>.|TRBD2|TRBJ2-2|TRBV4-3
CASSSSGGATGELFF
TGCGCCAGCAGCAGTAGCGGGGGGGCCACCGGGGAGCTGTTTTTT
>few|.|TRBJ2-2|TRBV20-1
CSASLQHTGELFF
TGCAGTGCTAGTTTACAGCACACCGGGGAGCTGTTTTTT
>.|TRBD1|TRBJ1-6|TRBV5-1
CASSLAGGSYNSPLHF
TGCGCCAGCAGCTTGGCAGGGGGCTCCTATAATTCACCCCTCCACTTT
>.|TRBD1|TRBJ2-3|TRBV24-1
CAAGTALTQYF
TGTGCCGCCGGGACAGCCTTAACGCAGTATTTT
>.|.|TRBJ2-3|TRBV6-5
CASNPRGAGTDTQYF
TGTGCCAGCAACCCCCGGGGGGCCGGCACAGATACGCAGTATTTT
>.|TRBD1|TRBJ1-5|TRBV6-5
CASSPTGGHQPQHF
TGTGCCAGCAGCCCGACAGGGGGTCATCAGCCCCAGCATTTT
>.|TRBD2|TRBJ2-5|TRBV7-2
CASSFQSGGQETQYF
TGTGCCAGCAGCTTTCAAAGCGGGGGCCAAGAGACCCAGTACTTC
>.|TRBD1|TRBJ1-1|TRBV7-8
CASSPDRGNTEAFF
TGTGCCAGCAGCCCGGACAGGGGGAACACTGAAGCTTTCTTT
>.|.|TRBJ1-3|TRBV28
CASLGLSSGNTIYF
TGTGCCAGCCTGGGCCTGAGCTCTGGAAACACCATATATTTT
>few|TRBD2|TRBJ2-1|TRBV4-1
CASSQAILAGGRNEQFF
TGCGCCAGCAGCCAAGCTATTCTAGCGGGGGGGAGGAATGAGCAGTTCTTC
>few|.|TRBJ2-1|TRBV3-1/TRBV3-2
CASSQERGNEQFF
TGTGCCAGCAGCCAAGAGCGAGGCAATGAGCAGTTCTTC
>few|TRBD1|TRBJ2-2|TRBV11-2
CASSFDRAAGELFF
TGTGCCAGCAGCTTCGACAGGGCGGCCGGGGAGCTGTTTTTT
>.|.|TRBJ1-2|TRBV14
CASSQEGGGYTF
TGTGCCAGCAGCCAAGAAGGGGGTGGCTACACCTTC
>.|.|TRBJ2-3|TRBV2
CASREQGWTDTQYF
TGTGCCAGCAGGGAACAGGGTTGGACAGATACGCAGTATTTT
>few|TRBD1|TRBJ2-7|TRBV5-1
CASSFGDRGHEQYF
TGCGCCAGCAGCTTCGGGGACAGGGGCCACGAGCAGTACTTC
>few|.|TRBJ1-5|TRBV15
CATSREWRAEPQHF
TGTGCCACCAGCAGAGAGTGGCGTGCGGAGCCCCAGCATTTT
>.|TRBD1|TRBJ1-2|TRBV19
CATPANRGDYGYTF
TGTGCCACCCCGGCGAACAGGGGGGACTATGGCTACACCTTC
>.|.|TRBJ2-3|TRBV11-3
CASSFSRLPWLGQYF
TGTGCCAGCAGCTTTTCCAGACTACCGTGGCTAGGGCAGTATTTT
>.|.|TRBJ2-7|TRBV7-9
CASRGYEMGSYEQYF
TGTGCCAGCAGGGGATACGAAATGGGGAGCTACGAGCAGTACTTC